Sequencing of this T cell receptor beta chain was carried out in a study of T cells in localized non-small cell lung cancer. Broader study findings: Elevated circulating T cell density in blood was associated with longer overall survival. T cell clonality was highest in uninvolved adjacent lung, above tumor. Only one tumor region was sequenced, so heterogeneity remains possible. Median detection of top 100 tumor clones in adjacent lung was 55 to 60 clones.

Assay used: immunoSEQ multiplex PCR; TCRdb lists only in-frame clones, some missing. The sample lists around 64,000 clones; around 81% were seen once. This clone was seen a handful of times. Its specificity is unknown. Germline V gene sequence: CDR1 SGHAT, CDR2 FQDESV (reference sequence). V shed 5 bases and J shed 3 bases, with 14 bases lying between them. This CDR3 contains 14 residues. The starting material was PBMCs, obtained before any cancer treatment. The V gene is TRBV11-1, the J gene TRBJ2-7; D perhaps matches TRBD2 (5 bases). The sequence came from a man aged 35 to 70 with stage II lung adenocarcinoma. This CDR3 is CASSPRTGNYEQYF. The CDR3 coding sequence is TGTGCCAGCAGCCCCCGGACGGGAAACTACGAGCAGTACTTC.